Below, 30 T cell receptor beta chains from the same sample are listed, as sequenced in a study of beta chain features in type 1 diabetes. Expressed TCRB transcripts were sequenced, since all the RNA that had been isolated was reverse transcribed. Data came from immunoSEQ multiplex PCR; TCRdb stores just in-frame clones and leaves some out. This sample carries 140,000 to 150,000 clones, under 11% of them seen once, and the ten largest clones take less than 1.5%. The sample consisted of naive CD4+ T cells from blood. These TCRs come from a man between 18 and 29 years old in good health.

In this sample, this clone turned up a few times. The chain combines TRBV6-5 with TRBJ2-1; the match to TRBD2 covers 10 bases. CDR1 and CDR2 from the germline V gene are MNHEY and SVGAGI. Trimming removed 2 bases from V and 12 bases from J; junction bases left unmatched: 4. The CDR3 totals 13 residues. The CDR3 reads CASSYSLAGAQFF. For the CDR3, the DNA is TGTGCCAGCAGTTACAGTCTAGCGGGGGCGCAGTTCTTC.

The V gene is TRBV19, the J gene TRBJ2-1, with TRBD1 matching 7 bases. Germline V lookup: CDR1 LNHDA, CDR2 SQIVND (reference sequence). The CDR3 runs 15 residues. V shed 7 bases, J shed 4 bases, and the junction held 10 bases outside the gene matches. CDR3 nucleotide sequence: TGTGCCAGTAATAACCCCGGGACAGCATACAATGAGCAGTTCTTC. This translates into CASNNPGTAYNEQFF. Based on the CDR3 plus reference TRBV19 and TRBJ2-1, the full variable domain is DGGITQSPKYLFRKEGQNVTLSCEQNLNHDAMYWYRQDPGQGLRLIYYSQIVNDFQKGDIAEGYSVSREKKESFPLTVTSAQKNPTAFYLCASNNPGTAYNEQFFGPGTRLTVL.

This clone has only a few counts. The DNA of the CDR3 is TGTGCCACCAGGGACATTGGCTACGAGCAGTACTTC. Translated: CATRDIGYEQYF. The rearrangement joins TRBV19 to TRBJ2-7; perhaps TRBD1 as D (6 bases). In germline, CDR1 is LNHDA, CDR2 SQIVND (reference sequence). The CDR3 runs to 12 residues. V lost 10 bases, J lost 3 bases, and 13 bases lay in between.

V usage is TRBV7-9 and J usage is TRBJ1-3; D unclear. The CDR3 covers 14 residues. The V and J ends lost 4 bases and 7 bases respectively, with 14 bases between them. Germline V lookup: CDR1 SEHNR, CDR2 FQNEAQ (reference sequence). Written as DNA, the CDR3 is TGTGCCAGCAGCTCCGCGAACGTTGGTAACACCATATATTTT. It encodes CASSSANVGNTIYF.

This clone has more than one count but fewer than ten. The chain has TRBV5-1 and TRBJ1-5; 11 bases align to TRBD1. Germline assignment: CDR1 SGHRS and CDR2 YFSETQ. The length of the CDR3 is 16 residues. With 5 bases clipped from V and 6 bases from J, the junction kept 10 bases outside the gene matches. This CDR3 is CASRPTSGTGGQPQHF. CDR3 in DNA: TGCGCCAGCAGACCAACATCCGGGACAGGGGGTCAGCCCCAGCATTTT. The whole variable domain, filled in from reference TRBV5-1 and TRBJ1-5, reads KAGVTQTPRYLIKTRGQQVTLSCSPISGHRSVSWYQQTPGQGLQFLFEYFSETQRNKGNFPGRFSGRQFSNSRSEMNVSTLELGDSALYLCASRPTSGTGGQPQHFGDGTRLSIL.

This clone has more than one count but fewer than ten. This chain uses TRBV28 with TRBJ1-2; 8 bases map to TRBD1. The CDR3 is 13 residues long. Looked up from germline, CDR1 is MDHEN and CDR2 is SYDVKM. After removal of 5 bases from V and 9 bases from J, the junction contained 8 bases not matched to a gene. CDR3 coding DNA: TGTGCCAGCAGTACCCAGGGGGCTAATCGCTACACCTTC. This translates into CASSTQGANRYTF.

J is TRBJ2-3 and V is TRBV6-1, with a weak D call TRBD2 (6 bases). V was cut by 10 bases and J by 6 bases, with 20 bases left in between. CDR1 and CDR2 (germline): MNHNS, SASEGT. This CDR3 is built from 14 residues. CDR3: CATSQAGSRDTQYF. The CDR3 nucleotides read TGTGCCACCTCCCAGGCGGGGAGTAGGGATACGCAGTATTTT.

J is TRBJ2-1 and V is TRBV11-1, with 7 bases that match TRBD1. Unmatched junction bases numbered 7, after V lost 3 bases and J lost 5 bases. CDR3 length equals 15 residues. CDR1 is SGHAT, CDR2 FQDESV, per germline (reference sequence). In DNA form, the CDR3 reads TGTGCCAGCAGCTTTAACAGGGGTCGGCACAATGAGCAGTTCTTC. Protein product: CASSFNRGRHNEQFF.

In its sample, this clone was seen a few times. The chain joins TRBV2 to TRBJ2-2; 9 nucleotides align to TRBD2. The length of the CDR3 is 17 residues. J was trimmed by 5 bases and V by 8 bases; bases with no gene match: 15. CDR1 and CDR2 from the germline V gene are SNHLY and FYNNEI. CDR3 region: CASSVRAAGGPTGELFF. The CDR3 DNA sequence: TGTGCCAGCTCCGTGCGGGCGGCGGGGGGGCCAACCGGGGAGCTGTTTTTT.

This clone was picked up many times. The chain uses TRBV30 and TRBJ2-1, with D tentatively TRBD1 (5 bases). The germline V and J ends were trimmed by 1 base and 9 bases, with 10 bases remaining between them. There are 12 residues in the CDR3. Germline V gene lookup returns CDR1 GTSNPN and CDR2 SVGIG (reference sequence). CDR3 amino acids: CAWSARGLEQFF. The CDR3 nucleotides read TGTGCCTGGAGTGCTAGGGGTCTTGAGCAGTTCTTC.

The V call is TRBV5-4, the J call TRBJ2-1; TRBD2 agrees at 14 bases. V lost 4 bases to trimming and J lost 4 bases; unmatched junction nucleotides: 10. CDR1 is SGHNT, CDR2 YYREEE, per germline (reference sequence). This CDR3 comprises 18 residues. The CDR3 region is CASSQTGLAGANYNEQFF. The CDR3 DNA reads TGTGCCAGCAGCCAGACGGGACTAGCGGGGGCGAATTACAATGAGCAGTTCTTC.

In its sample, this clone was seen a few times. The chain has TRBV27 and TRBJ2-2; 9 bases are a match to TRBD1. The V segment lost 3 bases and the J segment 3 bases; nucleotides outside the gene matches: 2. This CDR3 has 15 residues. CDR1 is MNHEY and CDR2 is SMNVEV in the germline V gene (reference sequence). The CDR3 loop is CASSLRQGDTGELFF. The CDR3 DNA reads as TGTGCCAGCAGTTTGAGACAGGGGGACACCGGGGAGCTGTTTTTT.

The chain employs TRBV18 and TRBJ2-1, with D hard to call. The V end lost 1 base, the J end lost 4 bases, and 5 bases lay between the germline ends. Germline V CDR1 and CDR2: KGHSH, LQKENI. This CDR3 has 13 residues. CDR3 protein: CASSPREYNEQFF. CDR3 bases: TGTGCCAGCTCACCACGAGAGTACAATGAGCAGTTCTTC.

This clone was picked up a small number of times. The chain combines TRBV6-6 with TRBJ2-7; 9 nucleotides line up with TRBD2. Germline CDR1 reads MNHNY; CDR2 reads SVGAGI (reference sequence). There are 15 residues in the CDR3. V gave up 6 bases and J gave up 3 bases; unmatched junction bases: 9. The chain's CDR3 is CASRLSAGGFYEQYF. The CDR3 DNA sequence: TGTGCCAGCAGGTTATCTGCGGGGGGGTTCTACGAGCAGTACTTC.

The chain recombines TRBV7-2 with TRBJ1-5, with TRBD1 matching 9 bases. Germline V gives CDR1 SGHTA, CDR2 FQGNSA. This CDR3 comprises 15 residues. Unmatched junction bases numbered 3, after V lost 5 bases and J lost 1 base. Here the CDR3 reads CASSLDRGSNQPQHF. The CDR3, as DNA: TGTGCCAGCAGCCTAGACAGGGGGAGCAATCAGCCCCAGCATTTT.

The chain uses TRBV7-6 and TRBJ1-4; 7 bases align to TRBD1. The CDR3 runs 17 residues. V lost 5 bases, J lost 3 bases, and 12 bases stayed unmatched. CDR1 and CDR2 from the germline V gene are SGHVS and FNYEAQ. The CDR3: CASSAGQVHRANEKLFF. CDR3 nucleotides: TGTGCCAGCAGCGCCGGACAGGTTCACAGGGCTAATGAAAAACTGTTTTTT. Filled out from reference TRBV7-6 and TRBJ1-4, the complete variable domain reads GAGVSQSPRYKVTKRGQDVALRCDPISGHVSLYWYRQALGQGPEFLTYFNYEAQQDKSGLPNDRFSAERPEGSISTLTIQRTEQRDSAMYRCASSAGQVHRANEKLFFGSGTQLSVL.

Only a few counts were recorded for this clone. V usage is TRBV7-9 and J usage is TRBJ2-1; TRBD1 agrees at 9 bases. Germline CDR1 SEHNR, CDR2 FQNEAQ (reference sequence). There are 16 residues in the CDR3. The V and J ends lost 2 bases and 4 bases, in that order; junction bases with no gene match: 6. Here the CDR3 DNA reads TGTGCCAGCAGCTTATCCCCGGGACAGGGTTACAATGAGCAGTTCTTC. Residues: CASSLSPGQGYNEQFF.

DNA for the CDR3: TGTGCCAGCAGTATACAGGGCCCGCATCAGCCCCAGCATTTT. This gives the protein CASSIQGPHQPQHF. The rearrangement uses TRBV28 and TRBJ1-5, with D tentatively TRBD1 (6 bases). Trimming shortened V by 5 bases and J by 5 bases, and 13 bases separated the two germline ends. CDR3 length: 14 amino acids. Germline V gene sequence: CDR1 MDHEN, CDR2 SYDVKM.

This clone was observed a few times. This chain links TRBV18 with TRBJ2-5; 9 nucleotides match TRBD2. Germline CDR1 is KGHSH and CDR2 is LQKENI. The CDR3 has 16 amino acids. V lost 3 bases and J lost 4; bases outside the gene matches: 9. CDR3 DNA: TGTGCCAGCTCACCGCGCATAGCGGGGGAGGGAGAGACCCAGTACTTC. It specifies CASSPRIAGEGETQYF.

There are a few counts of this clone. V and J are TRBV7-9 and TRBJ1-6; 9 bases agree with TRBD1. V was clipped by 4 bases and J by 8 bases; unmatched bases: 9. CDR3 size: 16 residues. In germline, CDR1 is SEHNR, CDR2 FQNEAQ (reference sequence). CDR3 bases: TGTGCCAGCAGCTCGTCCGGGACAGGGCACGATTCACCCCTCCACTTT. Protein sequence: CASSSSGTGHDSPLHF.

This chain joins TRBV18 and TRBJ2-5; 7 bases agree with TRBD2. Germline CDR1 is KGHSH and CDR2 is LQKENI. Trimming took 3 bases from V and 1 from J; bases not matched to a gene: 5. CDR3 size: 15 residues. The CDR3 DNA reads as TGTGCCAGCTCACCCGGCCTAGCGGCCCAAGAGACCCAGTACTTC. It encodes CASSPGLAAQETQYF.

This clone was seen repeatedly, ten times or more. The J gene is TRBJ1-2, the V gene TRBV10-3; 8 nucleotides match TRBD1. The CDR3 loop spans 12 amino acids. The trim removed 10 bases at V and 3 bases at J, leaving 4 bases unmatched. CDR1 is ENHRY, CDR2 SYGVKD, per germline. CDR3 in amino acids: CATTDRDYGYTF. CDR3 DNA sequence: TGTGCCACCACGGACAGGGACTATGGCTACACCTTC.

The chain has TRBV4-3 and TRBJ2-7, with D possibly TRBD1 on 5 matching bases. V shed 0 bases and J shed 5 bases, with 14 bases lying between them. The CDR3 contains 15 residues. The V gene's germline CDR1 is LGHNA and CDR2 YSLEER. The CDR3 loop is CASSQERRAVHEQYF. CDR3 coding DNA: TGCGCCAGCAGCCAAGAGCGCAGGGCGGTACACGAGCAGTACTTC.

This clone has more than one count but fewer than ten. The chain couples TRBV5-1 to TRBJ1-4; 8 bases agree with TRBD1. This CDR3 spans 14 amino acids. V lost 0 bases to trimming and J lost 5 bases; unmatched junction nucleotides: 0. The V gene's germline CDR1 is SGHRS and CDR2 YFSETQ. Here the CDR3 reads CASSLGQGNEKLFF. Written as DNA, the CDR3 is TGCGCCAGCAGCTTGGGACAGGGGAATGAAAAACTGTTTTTT.

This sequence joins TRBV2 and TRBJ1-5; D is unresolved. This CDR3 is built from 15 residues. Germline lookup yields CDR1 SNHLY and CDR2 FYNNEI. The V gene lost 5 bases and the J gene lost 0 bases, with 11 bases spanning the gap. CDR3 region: CASSSQTISNQPQHF. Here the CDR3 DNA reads TGTGCCAGCAGTAGCCAGACAATTAGCAATCAGCCCCAGCATTTT.

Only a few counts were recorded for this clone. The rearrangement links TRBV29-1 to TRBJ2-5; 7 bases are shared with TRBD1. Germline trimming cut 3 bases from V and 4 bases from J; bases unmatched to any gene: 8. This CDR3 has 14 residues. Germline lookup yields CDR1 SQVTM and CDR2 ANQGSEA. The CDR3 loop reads CSVETGSRGETQYF. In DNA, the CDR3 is TGCAGCGTTGAGACAGGGAGTAGGGGAGAGACCCAGTACTTC.

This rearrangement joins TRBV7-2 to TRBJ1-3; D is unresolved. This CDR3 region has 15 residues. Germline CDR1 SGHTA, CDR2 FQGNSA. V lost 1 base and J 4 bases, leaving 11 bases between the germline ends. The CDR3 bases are TGTGCCAGCAGCTTAGATTACAGCCCGGGAAACACCATATATTTT. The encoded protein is CASSLDYSPGNTIYF.

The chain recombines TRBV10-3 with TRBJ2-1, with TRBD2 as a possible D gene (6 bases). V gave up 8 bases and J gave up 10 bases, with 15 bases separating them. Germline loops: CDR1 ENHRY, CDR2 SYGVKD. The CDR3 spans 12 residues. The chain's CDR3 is CAIGGRSSEQFF. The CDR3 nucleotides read TGTGCCATCGGGGGGAGATCTTCAGAGCAGTTCTTC.

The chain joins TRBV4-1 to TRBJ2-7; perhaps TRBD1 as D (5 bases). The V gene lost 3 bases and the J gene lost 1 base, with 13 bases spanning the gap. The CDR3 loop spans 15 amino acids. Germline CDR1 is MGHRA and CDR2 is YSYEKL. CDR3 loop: CASSQVSGFSYEQYF. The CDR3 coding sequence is TGCGCCAGCAGCCAGGTGTCAGGGTTTTCCTACGAGCAGTACTTC.

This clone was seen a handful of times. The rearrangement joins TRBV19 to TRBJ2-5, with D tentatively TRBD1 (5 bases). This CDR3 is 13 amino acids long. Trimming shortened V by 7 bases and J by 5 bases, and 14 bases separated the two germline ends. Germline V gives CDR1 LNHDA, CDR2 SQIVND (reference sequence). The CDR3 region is CASIDRPGETQYF. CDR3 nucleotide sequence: TGTGCCAGTATTGACAGACCCGGGGAGACCCAGTACTTC.